These 13 T cell receptor beta chains were sequenced from one sample in a study of cytomegalovirus exposure and HLA in healthy donors. PCR amplification relied on 60 Vbeta primers (plus 13 Jbeta primers). Assay: immunoSEQ multiplex PCR; the TCRdb copy retains only in-frame clones and omits some. The repertoire has roughly 120,000 clones, about four fifths of them found once; the top ten carry around 4.9%. The sequenced sample consisted of PBMCs. The receptors derive from a man aged 25-45 years in good health and CMV-seropositive.

A single count supports this clone. The genes are TRBV5-6 and TRBJ1-2; D call uncertain. Trimming removed 2 bases from V and 4 bases from J, with 12 bases in between. Germline V gene lookup returns CDR1 SGHDT and CDR2 YYEEEE. The CDR3 has 14 amino acids. The chain's CDR3 is CASSLLGEPYGYTF. The CDR3 DNA reads as TGTGCCAGCAGCTTATTGGGAGAGCCCTATGGCTACACCTTC.

This clone was counted between two and nine times. The genes are TRBV7-9 and TRBJ2-1; TRBD2 might be the D (5 bases). V shed 6 bases and J shed 4 bases, with 25 bases lying between them. CDR1 is SEHNR, CDR2 FQNEAQ, per germline (reference sequence). The CDR3 runs to 18 residues. The CDR3 reads CASRHPSNGVNLYNEQFF. The CDR3 region has the DNA TGTGCCAGCAGACATCCCTCAAACGGGGTGAATCTTTACAATGAGCAGTTCTTC. Complete variable domain (other parts from reference TRBV7-9 and TRBJ2-1): DTGVSQNPRHKITKRGQNVTFRCDPISEHNRLYWYRQTLGQGPEFLTYFQNEAQLEKSRLLSDRFSAERPKGSFSTLEIQRTEQGDSAMYLCASRHPSNGVNLYNEQFFGPGTRLTVL.

The V gene is TRBV29-1, the J gene TRBJ1-1, with 9 bases lining up with TRBD1. Germline loops: CDR1 SQVTM, CDR2 ANQGSEA. V gave up 6 bases and J gave up 6 bases; unmatched junction bases: 11. This CDR3 is built from 14 residues. The CDR3 loop reads CSVEQNRGLSEAFF. The CDR3 region has the DNA TGCAGCGTAGAACAAAACAGGGGGCTATCTGAAGCTTTCTTT.

CDR3 bases: TGTGCCAGCTCACCGCCGGGAAGAGGCTACGAGCAGTACTTC. It encodes CASSPPGRGYEQYF. The V gene is TRBV18, the J gene TRBJ2-7; a possible D gene is TRBD2 (5 bases). V lost 3 bases and J lost 3, with 12 bases in between. The CDR3 consists of 14 residues. CDR1 KGHSH and CDR2 LQKENI come from the germline V gene.

This chain links TRBV2 with TRBJ1-2; no clear D. This CDR3 region has 14 residues. Trimming removed 8 bases from V and 4 bases from J, with 17 bases in between. Germline values: CDR1 SNHLY, CDR2 FYNNEI. The CDR3 reads CASSFDLATYGYTF. As DNA, the CDR3 is TGTGCCAGCTCCTTCGATTTGGCCACCTATGGCTACACCTTC.

This clone was observed a handful of times. V gene TRBV4-1 combines with J gene TRBJ1-5; D is uncertain. The ends were cut back, 3 bases at V and 3 bases at J, with 15 bases in the middle. Per germline, CDR1 MGHRA and CDR2 YSYEKL. The CDR3 contains 16 residues. CDR3: CASSQAFQSFNQPQHF. CDR3 nucleotides: TGCGCCAGCAGCCAGGCATTTCAGTCTTTCAATCAGCCCCAGCATTTT.

The chain uses TRBV27 and TRBJ2-3, with TRBD1 matching 9 bases. The V and J ends lost 6 bases and 4 bases, in that order; junction bases with no gene match: 11. This CDR3 region has 16 residues. Germline CDR1 is MNHEY and CDR2 is SMNVEV (reference sequence). CDR3 amino acids: CASSGGDRAFSDTQYF. CDR3 sequence (DNA): TGTGCCAGCAGCGGAGGGGACAGGGCTTTTTCAGATACGCAGTATTTT.

In this sample, this clone turned up a few times. This chain links TRBV6-6 with TRBJ1-5; tentatively, D is TRBD1 (5 bases). Trimming removed 0 bases at V and 1 base at J, with 10 bases between. The CDR3 sequence is 16 residues long. CDR1 and CDR2 from the germline V gene are MNHNY and SVGAGI (reference sequence). The DNA for the CDR3 is TGTGCCAGCAGTTACTCTACAGGTGTAAGCAATCAGCCCCAGCATTTT. Its translation is CASSYSTGVSNQPQHF.

This clone was seen a few times. The identical CDR3 is also encoded by other nucleotide sequences in the sample. The V call is TRBV30, the J call TRBJ2-3, with D perhaps matching TRBD2 (6 bases). V gave up 5 bases and J gave up 2 bases, with 14 bases separating them. Germline V gives CDR1 GTSNPN, CDR2 SVGIG (reference sequence). CDR3 size: 14 residues. The CDR3 region has the DNA TGTGCCTGGGAACCGGGACTGGCCACAGATACGCAGTATTTT. Translating gives CAWEPGLATDTQYF.

This chain links TRBV7-6 with TRBJ1-1; D is unclear. This CDR3 is 13 amino acids long. V was shortened by 1 base and J by 4 bases, with 7 bases between the two germline ends. CDR1 is SGHVS and CDR2 is FNYEAQ in the germline V gene. The CDR3 loop reads CASSLEGGTEAFF. For the CDR3, the DNA is TGTGCCAGCAGCTTAGAGGGAGGCACTGAAGCTTTCTTT.

DNA for the CDR3: TGTGCCAGCAGCCTCACAAATAGCAATCAGCCCCAGCATTTT. Translation gives CASSLTNSNQPQHF. The chain employs TRBV11-2 and TRBJ1-5; D is unresolved. The CDR3 sequence is 14 residues long. V was cut by 5 bases and J by 0 bases, with 8 bases left in between. CDR1 and CDR2 (germline): SGHAT, FQNNGV.

This clone came up once. The J gene is TRBJ2-5, the V gene TRBV7-6, with a possible D match to TRBD1 (6 bases). Trimming removed 4 bases at V and 1 base at J, with 16 bases between. The CDR3 length is 16 residues. In germline, CDR1 is SGHVS, CDR2 FNYEAQ. CDR3 sequence reads: CASSYPGTSTQETQYF. In nucleotides, the CDR3 is TGTGCCAGCAGCTACCCCGGGACATCTACCCAAGAGACCCAGTACTTC.

The genes are TRBV6-5 and TRBJ2-5; 10 nucleotides agree with TRBD1. After removal of 0 bases from V and 4 bases from J, the junction contained 5 bases not matched to a gene. This CDR3 has 16 amino acids. Germline CDR1 is MNHEY and CDR2 is SVGAGI. The CDR3 sequence: CASSYSGQGIRETQYF. The DNA for the CDR3 is TGTGCCAGCAGTTACTCGGGACAGGGGATTCGAGAGACCCAGTACTTC.